The rows below give T cell receptor beta chains drawn from one sample of a study of T cell changes during pregnancy in multiple sclerosis. Sequenced by immunoSEQ multiplex PCR; TCRdb stores in-frame clones only, minus some. The sample contains some 70,000 clones, approximately 94% of which appear only once. The specimen was peripheral blood, collected in the second trimester of pregnancy. These receptors all come from a female donor in good health, enrolled as a control in a pregnancy study. CDR3s include the opening cysteine and the closing phenylalanine or tryptophan. D genes are given only for firm matches. Only part of the rows carry a size: once, few, many, or a class if the clone is expanded.

TGTGCCTGGAGCGAGGCGGTTAATGAAAAACTGTTTTTT	CAWSEAVNEKLFF	TRBJ1-4	NA	NA	TRBV30
TGTGCCAGCAGCGCACAGACAGGGAAGAATGGCTACACCTTC	CASSAQTGKNGYTF	TRBJ1-2	TRBD1	NA	TRBV9
TGTGCCAGTACTTCAACAGGGTTTGGGGCCAACGTCCTGACTTTC	CASTSTGFGANVLTF	TRBJ2-6	NA	NA	TRBV19
TGTGCCAGCAGCTTGGGAAGCGGGGGGCTGAATGAGCAGTTCTTC	CASSLGSGGLNEQFF	TRBJ2-1	TRBD2	NA	TRBV5-4
TGTGCCAGCAGCTTGGATCAGGTTACGAATTCACCCCTCCACTTT	CASSLDQVTNSPLHF	TRBJ1-6	NA	NA	TRBV5-8
TGCGCCAGCAGCCAACCCGGGAACCTCGAGCAGTACTTC	CASSQPGNLEQYF	TRBJ2-7	NA	NA	TRBV4-1
TGTGCCAGCAGCCCGGCTAAGGGCGCGACAGCGCCCTATGGCTACACCTTC	CASSPAKGATAPYGYTF	TRBJ1-2	NA	NA	TRBV4-2
TGTGCCAGCAGCCTAAGAGCCCAGGCCCTCGGACAGGGCGATTCACCCCTCCACTTT	CASSLRAQALGQGDSPLHF	TRBJ1-6	TRBD1	NA	TRBV4-2
TGTGCCAGCAGTTTATCGACACAAGCTCTCTATGGCTACACCTTC	CASSLSTQALYGYTF	TRBJ1-2	NA	few	TRBV27
TGTGCCAGCAGTCTCAGGTGGGGCGGCACTGAAGCTTTCTTT	CASSLRWGGTEAFF	TRBJ1-1	NA	NA	TRBV27
TGTGCCAGCAGCTTGACGGGTGCAGATACGCAGTATTTT	CASSLTGADTQYF	TRBJ2-3	NA	NA	TRBV5-5
TGCGCCAGCAGCCAAGGTTTAGGGGCCAGGCAGCCCCAGCATTTT	CASSQGLGARQPQHF	TRBJ1-5	NA	NA	TRBV4-3
TGTGCCAGCAGTTTTACGGGCCCCGGGGGTTACGAGCAGTACTTC	CASSFTGPGGYEQYF	TRBJ2-7	NA	NA	TRBV28
TGTGCCAGCAGCGTGAGCGGGGGCCTTTACAATGAGCAGTTCTTC	CASSVSGGLYNEQFF	TRBJ2-1	TRBD2	NA	TRBV9
TGTGCCAAGGGACTAGCGGGCGACGGCACCGGGGAGCTGTTTTTT	CAKGLAGDGTGELFF	TRBJ2-2	TRBD2	NA	TRBV2
TGTGCCAGCAGCTTGGATATCGGGGTCTCTAACTATGGCTACACCTTC	CASSLDIGVSNYGYTF	TRBJ1-2	NA	NA	TRBV5-6
TGTGCCAGCAGCCAATCAAGGGGCAATGAGCAGTTCTTC	CASSQSRGNEQFF	TRBJ2-1	NA	once	TRBV16
TGTGCCAGCAGCTTAGATTGGCAGGAGCCCCAGCATTTT	CASSLDWQEPQHF	TRBJ1-5	NA	few	TRBV11-2
TGTGCCAGCAGTGAGGGCACGGACTATTCACCCCTCCACTTT	CASSEGTDYSPLHF	TRBJ1-6	NA	NA	TRBV25-1
TGTGCCAGCAGCTTAGGGGGGGGAGCGCGTCTAGTCGAGCAGTACTTC	CASSLGGGARLVEQYF	TRBJ2-7	TRBD2	NA	TRBV7-2
TGTGCCAGCAGGGAGACAGGGGGCGAAGCTTTCTTT	CASRETGGEAFF	TRBJ1-1	TRBD1	few	TRBV2
TGTGCCAGCAGCCTTTTAGGGGGGGCGGGTGGCTACACCTTC	CASSLLGGAGGYTF	TRBJ1-2	NA	NA	TRBV7-2
TGTGCCAGCAGTGCCCTCAGGGTACCCTACGAGCAGTACTTC	CASSALRVPYEQYF	TRBJ2-7	NA	NA	TRBV6-1
TGCGCCAGCAGTTTGGATAGTGGTAATCAGCCCCAGCATTTT	CASSLDSGNQPQHF	TRBJ1-5	NA	NA	TRBV5-1
TGTGCCAGCAGCTTGGGACAGGGGGCCAGTGGCTACACCTTC	CASSLGQGASGYTF	TRBJ1-2	TRBD1	NA	TRBV5-4
TGTGCCTGGAGCCGGGACAGGGGGACAGATACGCAGTATTTT	CAWSRDRGTDTQYF	TRBJ2-3	TRBD1	once	TRBV30
TGTGCCAGCAGTGGGGTCGAGGGAACTCACCTCTACGAGCAGTACTTC	CASSGVEGTHLYEQYF	TRBJ2-7	NA	NA	TRBV28
TGTGCCAGCAGCCCCGGGAGGAGCTATGGCTACACCTTC	CASSPGRSYGYTF	TRBJ1-2	NA	once	TRBV13
TGTGCCAGCAGTCCTGGGACAGTCTATGGCTACACCTTC	CASSPGTVYGYTF	TRBJ1-2	TRBD1	once	TRBV6-6
TGTGCCAGCTCCCTTGGACAGGGGGCAGGAGATACGCAGTATTTT	CASSLGQGAGDTQYF	TRBJ2-3	TRBD1	NA	TRBV18
TGCGCCAGCAGCTTGGGGGAGGATAGTACGAATGAGCAGTTCTTC	CASSLGEDSTNEQFF	TRBJ2-1	NA	NA	TRBV5-1
TGCGCCAGCAGCAGAGACGGGAGCCCTGGGGCCAACGTCCTGACTTTC	CASSRDGSPGANVLTF	TRBJ2-6	NA	NA	TRBV5-1
TGTGCCAGCAGCTTAGCGGGCAGGGTGAACACCGGGGAGCTGTTTTTT	CASSLAGRVNTGELFF	TRBJ2-2	NA	once	TRBV7-8
TGTGCCAGCAGTTTATCAGAGACAGGGGTACCCAACTATGGCTACACCTTC	CASSLSETGVPNYGYTF	TRBJ1-2	TRBD1	NA	TRBV27
TGTGCCAGCAGCCCACAGGGGGAGGCTGAAGCTTTCTTT	CASSPQGEAEAFF	TRBJ1-1	TRBD1	medium-sized	TRBV7-9
TGTGCCAGCTCACCACCGACAGGATATGGCTACACCTTC	CASSPPTGYGYTF	TRBJ1-2	NA	few	TRBV18
TGTGCCAGCAGGACCGGAGGTTACTATGGCTACACCTTC	CASRTGGYYGYTF	TRBJ1-2	NA	NA	TRBV6-1
TGTGCCAGCAGCCAAGGGGACACGAACACCGGGGAGCTGTTTTTT	CASSQGDTNTGELFF	TRBJ2-2	NA	NA	TRBV4-2
TGTGCCAGCAGCCCCAGTTCTGGGGGGTCGAGCACCGGGGAGCTGTTTTTT	CASSPSSGGSSTGELFF	TRBJ2-2	NA	NA	TRBV5-5
TGCGCCAGCAGCCAAGGGCTTACTAGCGGGGGATTAGGGGAGACCCAGTACTTC	CASSQGLTSGGLGETQYF	TRBJ2-5	TRBD2	few	TRBV4-3
TGTGCCAGCAGCAGGACAGGGAGTCGGACAGATACGCAGTATTTT	CASSRTGSRTDTQYF	TRBJ2-3	TRBD1	NA	TRBV7-3
TGTGCCACCAGCAGAGAGGGGAGCTCCTACGAGCAGTACTTC	CATSREGSSYEQYF	TRBJ2-7	NA	NA	TRBV15
TGTGCCAGCGAAAAATCGACAGGGAACTATGGCTACACCTTC	CASEKSTGNYGYTF	TRBJ1-2	TRBD1	NA	TRBV19